The table lists the clone carrying this T cell receptor (beta chain) with a count of one. Its antigen is still unknown. The data were obtained in a study of cytomegalovirus exposure and HLA in healthy donors. As for the study in general: Assignment to the Caucasian-associated ancestry cluster applied to approximately 79% of the approximately 400 genotyped donors.

Study results and limitations: A prior analysis recorded that most TCR beta V segments were productive about 87% or about 30% of the time.

V was clipped by 6 bases and J by 2 bases; unmatched bases: 9. CDR1 MNHEY and CDR2 SVGAGI come from the germline V gene. The CDR3 covers 15 residues. Primers for the PCR totalled 60 Vbeta and 13 Jbeta. Per the original data handling: As a later analysis found, there were 70 million to 100 million unique TCR beta chains, of which roughly 11 million were shared. Clones were sequenced by immunoSEQ multiplex PCR, and TCRdb holds only the in-frame ones, with some missing. That table is the source of V, J and clone size, and D and trimming were worked out from the DNA. The profile shows 100,000 or so clones, around 75% of them singletons.

The source material was PBMCs. The chain recombines TRBV6-5 with TRBJ2-7; TRBD1 aligns across 8 bases. The clonotype comes from a man aged 30 to 45 in good health and CMV-seropositive. The CDR3 DNA is TGTGCCAGCAGCCTGGGGACAGGAGGAACCTACGAGCAGTACTTC. Translated, it gives CASSLGTGGTYEQYF.